This T cell receptor beta chain comes out of a study of cytomegalovirus exposure and HLA in healthy donors. The PCR had 60 Vbeta and 13 Jbeta primers. Only in-frame clones appear in the TCRdb table, and some are missing; sequencing was by immunoSEQ multiplex PCR. The sample holds about 150,000 clones, around 78% seen once. Trimming cost V 0 bases and J 4 bases, with 4 bases left between them. The CDR3 runs to 13 residues. Germline CDR1 and CDR2: LNHDA and SQIVND (reference sequence). The receptor was derived from a man in his forties or fifties in good health and CMV-seronegative. Material for sequencing was PBMCs. The chain combines TRBV19 with TRBJ1-5, with D uncertain. The CDR3 here is CASSIERNQPQHF. DNA for the CDR3: TGTGCCAGTAGTATAGAGCGGAATCAGCCCCAGCATTTT.